This T cell receptor (beta chain) was recorded in a study of shared clonotypes between healthy human individuals. As for the study in general: Researchers drew samples from a couple of women and a few men aged 18 to 49.

CDR3 length: 17 residues. Per the germline V gene, CDR1 is SGHNT and CDR2 is YENEEA. Trimming took off 0 bases at V and 5 bases at J, with 20 bases between the two ends. Method: immunoSEQ multiplex PCR; TCRdb's copy keeps in-frame clones and lacks some. The sample consists of about 2.3 million clones, approximately 93% of them appearing once. The receptor was derived from a man between 18 and 35 years old in good health. Some clones in this sample may be carry-over from other donors' samples. Sequenced sample: naive CD4+ T cells from PBMCs. Subset specified: CD45RA+ positively selected. This chain links TRBV11-3 with TRBJ2-7; D remains ambiguous. The CDR3 is CASSLDPLGNFPDEQYF. CDR3 in DNA: TGTGCCAGCAGCTTAGATCCCCTAGGCAATTTTCCAGACGAGCAGTACTTC.